What follows are 8 T cell receptor beta chains derived from one specimen sequenced in a study of PD-L1 blockade in urothelial cancer. Time point defined: pretreatment peripheral blood. The table came from immunoSEQ multiplex PCR; TCRdb's copy has only in-frame clones and leaves some out. The sample has tens of thousands of clones, 81% seen once; the top ten hold around 6%. This sample comprised PBMCs, obtained around atezolizumab (anti-PD-L1) treatment. The receptors were sampled from a man aged 65 to 85 with urothelial cancer.

The chain carries TRBV11-2 and TRBJ2-3, with D unclear. Trimming left V 1 base short and J 4 bases short, with 6 bases between. There are 13 residues in the CDR3. Germline values: CDR1 SGHAT, CDR2 FQNNGV. The CDR3, as DNA: TGTGCCAGCAGCTTAGGCGAGGCAGATACGCAGTATTTT. As protein: CASSLGEADTQYF. The full variable domain, rest sourced from reference TRBV11-2 and TRBJ2-3, is EAGVAQSPRYKIIEKRQSVAFWCNPISGHATLYWYQQILGQGPKLLIQFQNNGVVDDSQLPKDRFSAERLKGVDSTLKIQPAKLEDSAVYLCASSLGEADTQYFGPGTRLTVL.

The rearrangement uses TRBV4-2 and TRBJ1-6; possibly TRBD1 for D (5 bases). Trimming pared 0 bases from V and 8 bases from J, leaving 11 bases between. Looked up from germline, CDR1 is LGHNA and CDR2 is YNFKEQ. The CDR3 runs 15 residues. CDR3 loop: CASSQDWEGYSPLHF. The CDR3 DNA is TGTGCCAGCAGCCAAGATTGGGAGGGGTATTCACCCCTCCACTTT.

The chain uses TRBV5-4 and TRBJ2-5, with TRBD2 as a possible D gene (6 bases). This CDR3 comprises 15 residues. The ends were cut back, 0 bases at V and 6 bases at J, with 15 bases in the middle. CDR1 SGHNT and CDR2 YYREEE come from the germline V gene (reference sequence). The CDR3: CASSLGDSALKTQYF. The CDR3 region has the DNA TGTGCCAGCAGCTTGGGGGACTCGGCCCTAAAGACCCAGTACTTC.

This clone has a single count. The V and J genes are TRBV7-3 and TRBJ1-1, with a weak D call TRBD1 (6 bases). Deletions cut 6 bases from V and 1 base from J, with 21 bases between. The germline gives CDR1 SGHTA, CDR2 FQGTGA. The CDR3 consists of 17 residues. The DNA for the CDR3 is TGTGCCAGCAGTCGGTTTAGAGGACAGACTGCGAACACTGAAGCTTTCTTT. Amino acids: CASSRFRGQTANTEAFF. The whole variable domain, remainder taken from reference TRBV7-3 and TRBJ1-1, is GAGVSQTPSNKVTEKGKYVELRCDPISGHTALYWYRQSLGQGPEFLIYFQGTGAADDSGLPNDRFFAVRPEGSVSTLKIQRTERGDSAVYLCASSRFRGQTANTEAFFGQGTRLTVV.

This clone is a singleton in its sample. The chain recombines TRBV7-6 with TRBJ1-5; TRBD1 might be the D (5 bases). Trimming pared 5 bases from V and 1 base from J, leaving 15 bases between. The CDR3 loop spans 16 amino acids. CDR1 and CDR2 from the germline V gene are SGHVS and FNYEAQ. The CDR3 sequence: CASSPEGRKSNQPQHF. DNA for the CDR3: TGTGCCAGCAGCCCAGAGGGGAGGAAGAGCAATCAGCCCCAGCATTTT.

A note on this clone: Germline and junction disagree at one end, which may indicate a read error. This chain connects TRBV14 to TRBJ1-1; no clear D. The germline CDR1 and CDR2 sequences are SGHDN and FVKESK. This CDR3 comprises 16 residues. Written as DNA, the CDR3 is TGTGCCAGCAGCCAAGATTTGGGGAGTGTTAACACTGATGCTTTCTTT. Protein sequence: CASSQDLGSVNTDAFF.

This clone was picked up a small number of times. The genes are TRBV25-1 and TRBJ2-1, with 8 bases identical to TRBD1. The CDR3 is made up of 17 amino acids. V lost 1 base, J lost 0 bases, and 5 bases stayed unmatched. Germline-derived CDR1 and CDR2 are MGHDK and SYGVNS. CDR3 nucleotide sequence: TGTGCCAGCAGTGAATGGGGACAGGCCAGCTCCTACAATGAGCAGTTCTTC. This sequence encodes CASSEWGQASSYNEQFF.

This clone was detected a few times. The J gene is TRBJ2-5, the V gene TRBV25-1; 7 bases agree with TRBD1. J was trimmed by 0 bases and V by 0 bases; bases with no gene match: 1. Per germline, CDR1 MGHDK and CDR2 SYGVNS. The CDR3 consists of 15 residues. CDR3 in amino acids: CASSEYTGDQETQYF. CDR3 nucleotide sequence: TGTGCCAGCAGTGAATACACAGGGGACCAAGAGACCCAGTACTTC.